This T cell receptor (beta chain) was identified during a study of cytomegalovirus exposure and HLA in healthy donors. Study information: In an early release, HLA-typed donors contributed approximately 82 million unique TCR sequences.

Study-wide results and limits: Per a prior analysis, the majority of TCR beta V segments were productive roughly 87% or roughly 30% of the time.

The V gene's germline CDR1 is MNHEY and CDR2 SVGAGI. The V gene lost 4 bases and the J gene lost 1 base, with 15 bases spanning the gap. This CDR3 is built from 16 residues. This cohort consisted of healthy bone marrow donors. The PCR used 60 Vbeta and 13 Jbeta primers. Libraries were prepared by immunoSEQ multiplex PCR; TCRdb keeps only in-frame clonotypes and omits some of them. The table has almost 80,000 clones, about two thirds seen once. About this clone: As yet, its antigen is unknown.

The specimen was PBMCs. V usage is TRBV6-5 and J usage is TRBJ2-3, with D tentatively TRBD2 (5 bases). The TCR comes from a woman in her forties or fifties in good health and CMV-seropositive. The CDR3 sequence: CASSLGSGRRTDTQYF. The CDR3 DNA is TGTGCCAGCAGTTTAGGGAGCGGAAGACGCACAGATACGCAGTATTTT.